Below, 25 T cell receptor beta chains from the same sample are listed, as sequenced in a study of read filtering for tumor transcriptome and immune sequencing. This library used about 400 ng RNA and molecular barcoded adaptors spanning alpha/delta and beta/gamma chains. TCRdb independently ran MiXCR on the reads; one entry per CDR3 protein. The data hold about 57,000 distinct CDR3 sequences, with 20% to 25% observed a single time. Sequencing input: a population of CD138-negative cells sorted from bone marrow. All receptors derive from a donor at least 40 years old with multiple myeloma.

This clonotype has at least ten counts. The chain uses TRBV28 and TRBJ2-1; TRBD2 matches at 7 bases. The junction had 17 bases not matched to a gene; V was cut back by 6 bases and J by 0 bases. This CDR3 spans 19 amino acids. Germline V gene lookup returns CDR1 MDHEN and CDR2 SYDVKM. The CDR3 DNA reads TGTGCCAGCAGATCCTTCGGGACTCGCGGGGGAAGCTCCTACAATGAGCAGTTCTTC. Translation gives CASRSFGTRGGSSYNEQFF.

This clonotype has more than one count but fewer than ten. The gene calls are TRBV20-1 and TRBJ2-3, with 7 positions matching TRBD2. CDR1 DFQATT and CDR2 SNEGSKA come from the germline V gene (reference sequence). V shed 6 bases and J 4 bases; nucleotides not matched to a gene: 4. This CDR3 region has 12 residues. The CDR3, as DNA: TGCAGTGCCACCCGGGAGGCAGATACGCAGTATTTT. Amino acid sequence: CSATREADTQYF.

J is TRBJ2-3 and V is TRBV7-9; 8 nucleotides align to TRBD2. This CDR3 has 15 residues. V lost 1 base, J lost 8 bases, and 8 bases stayed unmatched. Germline assignment: CDR1 SEHNR and CDR2 FQNEAQ (reference sequence). The CDR3 DNA reads TGTGCCAGCAGCTTAGTGACGGGGGGGCCTGTTACGCAGTATTTT. Amino acid sequence: CASSLVTGGPVTQYF.

This clonotype has at least ten counts. J is TRBJ2-3 and V is TRBV29-1; 7 bases are a match to TRBD1. V was pared by 2 bases and J by 2 bases, with 7 bases of the junction left unmatched. There are 15 residues in the CDR3. Germline V gene sequence: CDR1 SQVTM, CDR2 ANQGSEA. CDR3 amino acids: CSVERQGRDTDTQYF. CDR3 nucleotides: TGCAGCGTTGAAAGACAGGGTCGCGACACAGATACGCAGTATTTT.

This clonotype was recorded only once. A much more abundant neighbour one base away suggests this may be a read error. The V call is TRBV12-3 or TRBV12-4, the J call TRBJ2-6; D perhaps matches TRBD1 (5 bases). The CDR3 is made up of 14 amino acids. This chain's CDR3 is CASRSSSGANVLAF. CDR3 coding DNA: TGTGCCAGCAGGTCCAGCTCTGGGGCCAACGTCCTGGCTTTC.

This clonotype has a handful of counts. V gene TRBV19 combines with J gene TRBJ2-1; D is perhaps TRBD2 (5 bases). Per the germline V gene, CDR1 is LNHDA and CDR2 is SQIVND (reference sequence). The V end was cut by 10 bases, the J end by 7 bases, with 17 bases between. The CDR3 has 13 residues. CDR3: CAISKEVRNEQFF. Here the CDR3 DNA reads TGTGCCATATCGAAGGAGGTCCGGAATGAGCAGTTCTTC.

The table lists this clonotype with many counts. This sequence joins TRBV10-3 and TRBJ2-3, with no clear D. The CDR3 is 16 amino acids. Germline V gene lookup returns CDR1 ENHRY and CDR2 SYGVKD. V was pared by 0 bases and J by 10 bases, with 20 bases between. The DNA for the CDR3 is TGTGCCATCAGTGAGTCGAAGGGCGCCCCACAGCGTTCGCAGTATTTT. This encodes CAISESKGAPQRSQYF.

This clonotype has more than one count but fewer than ten. The chain employs TRBV3-1 and TRBJ2-1, with 9 bases that match TRBD2. The CDR3 has 13 amino acids. Germline V gene data show CDR1 as LGHDT and CDR2 as YNNKEL (reference sequence). After removal of 4 bases from V and 10 bases from J, the junction contained 5 bases not matched to a gene. The CDR3 coding sequence is TGTGCCAGCAGCCTAGCGGGAGCGGAGGAGCAGTTCTTC. Residues: CASSLAGAEEQFF.

For the CDR3, the DNA is TGTGCCAGCAGCTTAGATTCGAGACTAGCCGGCCAAGAGACCCAGTACTTC. Translating it yields CASSLDSRLAGQETQYF. The chain recombines TRBV11-3 with TRBJ2-5; TRBD2 matches at 7 bases. V was pared by 0 bases and J by 1 base, with 8 bases of the junction left unmatched. Germline values: CDR1 SGHNT, CDR2 YENEEA. This CDR3 has 17 residues.

The table lists this clonotype with many counts. This chain uses TRBV30 with TRBJ1-1, with 10 bases that match TRBD1. The CDR3 runs 14 residues. Trimming at V came to 2 bases and at J to 7 bases, leaving 7 bases not matched to a gene. The germline V gene encodes CDR1 GTSNPN and CDR2 SVGIG (reference sequence). The CDR3 DNA sequence: TGTGCCTGGAGTTTGACAGGGGGCAAGGTTGAAGCTTTCTTT. It yields the protein CAWSLTGGKVEAFF.

This clonotype was seen a single time. The V and J genes are TRBV19 and TRBJ1-5, with no clear D. There are 14 residues in the CDR3. Trimming took 2 bases from V and 2 from J, leaving 7 bases between them. CDR1 is LNHDA and CDR2 is SQIVND in the germline V gene (reference sequence). As DNA, the CDR3 is TGTGCCAGTAGTATAAAGGTTGGCAATCAGCCCCAGCATTTT. This sequence encodes CASSIKVGNQPQHF.

The V gene is TRBV14, the J gene TRBJ2-2, with no clear D. Trimming stripped 10 bases from V and 0 bases from J, with 9 bases between. CDR3 length: 13 residues. Germline assignment: CDR1 SGHDN and CDR2 FVKESK. The CDR3 spells CATRVPNTGELFF. CDR3 nucleotides: TGTGCCACCCGAGTTCCGAACACCGGGGAGCTGTTTTTT.

This clonotype was observed at least ten times. The chain joins TRBV7-9 to TRBJ2-7; D is perhaps TRBD1 (6 bases). The CDR3 length is 16 residues. V was clipped by 1 base and J by 6 bases, with 19 bases between them. The germline CDR1 and CDR2 sequences are SEHNR and FQNEAQ (reference sequence). CDR3 protein: CASSLGVGATQAEQYF. Written as DNA, the CDR3 is TGTGCCAGCAGCTTAGGCGTGGGGGCCACTCAGGCCGAGCAGTACTTC.

There are many counts of this clonotype. The chain couples TRBV28 to TRBJ1-1; 9 nucleotides agree with TRBD1. V shed 3 bases and J 3 bases; nucleotides not matched to a gene: 11. This CDR3 is 17 amino acids long. Germline V gene lookup returns CDR1 MDHEN and CDR2 SYDVKM. The CDR3 region is CASSLSQGAMADTEAFF. DNA of the CDR3: TGTGCCAGCAGTTTGTCACAGGGGGCGATGGCGGACACTGAAGCTTTCTTT.

Of note for this clonotype: This sequence may be a read error, since a much larger clone differs from it by one base. A read error is likely, as this CDR3 ends without the conserved phenylalanine or tryptophan. V is TRBV12-3 or TRBV12-4 and J is TRBJ1-1, with D tentatively TRBD1 (5 bases). V was shortened by 1 base and J by 5 bases, with 11 bases between the two germline ends. The CDR3 covers 14 residues. Here the CDR3 reads CASSLGGSQTEAFS. As DNA, the CDR3 is TGTGCCAGCAGTTTAGGGGGGTCACAAACTGAAGCTTTCTCT.

There are many counts of this clonotype. CDR3 region: CASTFSGNTEAFF. The CDR3 nucleotides are TGTGCCAGCACCTTCTCCGGGAACACTGAAGCTTTCTTT. The chain links TRBV11-1 to TRBJ1-1, with unresolved D. The CDR3 has 13 residues. Looked up from germline, CDR1 is SGHAT and CDR2 is FQDESV (reference sequence). Trimming shortened V by 7 bases and J by 1 base, and 10 bases separated the two germline ends.

This clonotype appeared a few times. The chain links TRBV30 to TRBJ1-1; 9 nucleotides match TRBD1. This CDR3 contains 13 residues. J was trimmed by 0 bases and V by 5 bases; bases with no gene match: 1. The germline CDR1 and CDR2 sequences are GTSNPN and SVGIG (reference sequence). Here the CDR3 DNA reads TGTGCCTGGGACAGGGGGATGAACACTGAAGCTTTCTTT. It encodes CAWDRGMNTEAFF.

This clonotype was counted once. The junction does not match germline at one end; this may be a read error. The J gene is TRBJ1-1, the V gene TRBV20-1; no clear D gene. The germline CDR1 and CDR2 sequences are DFQATT and SNEGSKA (reference sequence). The CDR3 covers 13 residues. CDR3 DNA sequence: TGCGGTGCGAGGCCCTGGGGGAACACTGAAGCTTTCTTT. It encodes CGARPWGNTEAFF.

V is TRBV7-2 and J is TRBJ2-1; D remains unclear. Per germline, CDR1 SGHTA and CDR2 FQGNSA. CDR3 length: 16 amino acids. Trimming shortened V by 1 base and J by 10 bases, and 20 bases separated the two germline ends. The CDR3 here is CASSLVSNYAMSEQFF. The CDR3 DNA reads as TGTGCCAGCAGCTTAGTCTCGAACTATGCTATGAGCGAGCAGTTCTTC. The full variable domain, rest sourced from reference TRBV7-2 and TRBJ2-1, is GAGVSQSPSNKVTEKGKDVELRCDPISGHTALYWYRQSLGQGLEFLIYFQGNSAPDKSGLPSDRFSAERTGGSVSTLTIQRTQQEDSAVYLCASSLVSNYAMSEQFFGPGTRLTVL.

In its sample, this clonotype was seen many times. The chain uses TRBV28 and TRBJ2-7; 7 nucleotides agree with TRBD2. The CDR3 is made up of 15 amino acids. J gave up 2 bases and V 6 bases, and 10 bases lay outside the gene matches. Germline V gene data show CDR1 as MDHEN and CDR2 as SYDVKM. The CDR3 region is CASRAGSGGTYEQYF. DNA for the CDR3: TGTGCCAGCAGGGCCGGGTCGGGAGGAACCTACGAGCAGTACTTC.

The chain recombines TRBV9 with TRBJ2-1; TRBD2 is a possible D gene (6 bases). The CDR3 loop spans 15 amino acids. Per the germline V gene, CDR1 is SGDLS and CDR2 is YYNGEE. Trimming took off 2 bases at V and 12 bases at J, with 21 bases between the two ends. This chain's CDR3 is CASSVLAGLNDVQFF. The CDR3, as DNA: TGTGCCAGCAGCGTCCTGGCGGGGCTTAACGATGTGCAGTTCTTC.

This clonotype came up many times. The chain combines TRBV2 with TRBJ2-5; no clear D gene. The CDR3 has 15 residues. V gave up 7 bases and J gave up 2 bases, with 17 bases separating them. Germline V CDR1 and CDR2: SNHLY, FYNNEI. The CDR3 loop reads CASIADWLHQETQYF. CDR3 in DNA: TGTGCCAGCATCGCTGACTGGTTGCATCAAGAGACCCAGTACTTC.

The chain couples TRBV12-3 or TRBV12-4 to TRBJ2-3; 9 bases are a match to TRBD2. V lost 6 bases, J lost 6 bases, and 10 bases stayed unmatched. This CDR3 has 15 residues. In DNA form, the CDR3 reads TGTGCCAGCAGCCCCGATAGCGGGAGATTGGATACGCAGTATTTT. Translated: CASSPDSGRLDTQYF.

The chain has TRBV9 and TRBJ2-2; D gene uncertain. With 3 bases removed from V and 6 bases from J, the gap between germline ends came to 6 bases. CDR3 length: 12 amino acids. CDR1 and CDR2 from the germline V gene are SGDLS and YYNGEE. CDR3 bases: TGTGCCAGCAGCGAGGCATCCGGGGAGCTGTTTTTT. This codes for CASSEASGELFF.

In its sample, this clonotype was seen many times. J is TRBJ2-1 and V is TRBV24-1, with a weak D call TRBD2 (5 bases). The CDR3 has 16 residues. Trimming removed 0 bases from V and 0 bases from J, with 8 bases in between. CDR1 and CDR2 (germline): KGHDR, SFDVKD. The CDR3 is CATSDLRGSSYNEQFF. CDR3 nucleotides: TGTGCCACCAGTGATTTGCGAGGGAGCTCCTACAATGAGCAGTTCTTC.